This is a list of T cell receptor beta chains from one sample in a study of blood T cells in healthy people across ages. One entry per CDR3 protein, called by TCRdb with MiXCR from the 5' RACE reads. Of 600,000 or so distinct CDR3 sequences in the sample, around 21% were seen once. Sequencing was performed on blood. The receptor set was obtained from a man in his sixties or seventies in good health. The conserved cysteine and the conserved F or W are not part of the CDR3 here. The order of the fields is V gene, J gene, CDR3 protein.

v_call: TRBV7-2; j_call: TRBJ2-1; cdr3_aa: ASSARAGGYNEQF
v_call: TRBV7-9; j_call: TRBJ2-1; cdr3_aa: ASSLDRWKEQF
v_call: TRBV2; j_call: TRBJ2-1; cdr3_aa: ASSDPPGPSTF
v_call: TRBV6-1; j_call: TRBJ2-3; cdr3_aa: ASSVVSAGVSPDTQY
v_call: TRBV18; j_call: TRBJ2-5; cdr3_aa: ASSPPSGKETQY
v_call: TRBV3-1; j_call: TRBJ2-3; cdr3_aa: ASSHGRVQDTQY
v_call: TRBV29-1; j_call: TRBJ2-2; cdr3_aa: SVAGGANTGELF
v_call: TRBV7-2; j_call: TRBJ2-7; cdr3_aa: ASSTGTSGRFTYEQY
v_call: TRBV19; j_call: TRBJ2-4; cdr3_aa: ASSISDSRAKNIQY
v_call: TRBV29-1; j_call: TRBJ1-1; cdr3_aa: SVVGPRTEAF
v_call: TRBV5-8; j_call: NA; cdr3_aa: ASMRKRDYNEQF
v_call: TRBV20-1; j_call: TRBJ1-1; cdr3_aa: SAGGENTEAF
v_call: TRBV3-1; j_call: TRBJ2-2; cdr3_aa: ASSQQPGLAGAVGELF
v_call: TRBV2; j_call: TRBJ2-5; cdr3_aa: ASSGGQGWETQY
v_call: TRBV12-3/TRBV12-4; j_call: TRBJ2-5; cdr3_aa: ASSLGVSGNQETQY
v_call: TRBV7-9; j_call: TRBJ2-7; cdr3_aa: ASSLVPVREQY
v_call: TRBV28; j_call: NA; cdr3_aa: ASRLDRYEQY
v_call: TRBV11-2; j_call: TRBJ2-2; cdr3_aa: ASSLVPGTAGELF
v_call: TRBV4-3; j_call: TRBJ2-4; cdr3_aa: ASSQTRSTINIQY
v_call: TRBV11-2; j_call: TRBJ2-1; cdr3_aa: ASSLSPLGDEQF
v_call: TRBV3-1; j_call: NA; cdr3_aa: ASSPPRGTVSYEQY
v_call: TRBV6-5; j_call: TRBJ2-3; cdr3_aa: ASSRGSDTQY
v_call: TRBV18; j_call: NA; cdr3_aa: ASQTSGNNEQF
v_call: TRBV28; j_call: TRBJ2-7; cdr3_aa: ASSFGDRVYEQY
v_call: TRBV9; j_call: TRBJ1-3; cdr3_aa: ASSEGGANTIY
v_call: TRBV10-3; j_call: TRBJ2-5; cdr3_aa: AISQSGQGENVGETQY
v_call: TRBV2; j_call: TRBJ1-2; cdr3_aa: ASSDRVLDYGYT
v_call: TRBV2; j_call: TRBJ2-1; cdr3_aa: ASLAGVIYNEQF
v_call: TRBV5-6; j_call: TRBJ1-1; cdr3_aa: ASSLKNTEAF
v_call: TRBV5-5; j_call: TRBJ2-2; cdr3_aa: ASSEQAYGELF
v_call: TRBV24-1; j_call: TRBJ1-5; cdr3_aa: ATSTSGGGQPQH
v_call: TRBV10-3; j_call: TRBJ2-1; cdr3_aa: AISGLAEPNEQF
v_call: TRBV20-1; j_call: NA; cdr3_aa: SARPSSGIEQY
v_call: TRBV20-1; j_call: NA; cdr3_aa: SARVTSGIGHEQF
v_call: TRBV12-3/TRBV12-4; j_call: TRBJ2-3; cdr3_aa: ASRGGQVYSTDTQY
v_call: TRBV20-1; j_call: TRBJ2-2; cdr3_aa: SVRGRNTGELF
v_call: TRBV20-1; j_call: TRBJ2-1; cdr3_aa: SARESGTGTKSYNEQF
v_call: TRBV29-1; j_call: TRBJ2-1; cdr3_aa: SVAPGQGINEQF
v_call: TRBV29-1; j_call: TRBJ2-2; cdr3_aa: SVGGDIRNTGELF
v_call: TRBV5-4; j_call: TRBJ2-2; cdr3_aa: ASSRRSGTGTGELF
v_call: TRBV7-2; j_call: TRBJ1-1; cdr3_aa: ASSFSSNTEAF
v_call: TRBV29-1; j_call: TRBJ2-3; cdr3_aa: SVAAGAVGGTQY
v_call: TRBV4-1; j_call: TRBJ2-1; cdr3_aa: ASSQEQGTYNEQF
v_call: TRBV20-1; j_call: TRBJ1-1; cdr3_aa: SARRGGSNTEAF
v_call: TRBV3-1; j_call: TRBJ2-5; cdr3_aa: ASSQDTAGTLQETQY
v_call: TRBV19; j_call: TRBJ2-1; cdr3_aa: ASSIDYSQGNYNEQF
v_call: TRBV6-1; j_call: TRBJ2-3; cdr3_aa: ASSAPTGRLGTDTQY
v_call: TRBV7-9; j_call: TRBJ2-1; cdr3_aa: ASNNIAGSSYNERF
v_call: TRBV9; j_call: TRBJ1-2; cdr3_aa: ASSPRSSGQFYGYT
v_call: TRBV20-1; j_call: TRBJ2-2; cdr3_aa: SARDSLAATGELF
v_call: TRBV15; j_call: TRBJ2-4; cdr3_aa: ATSRDQGLAKNIQY